Shown below are 3 T cell receptor beta chains from a single sample sequenced in a study of OX40 agonist ivuxolimab in advanced cancers. The assay was immunoSEQ multiplex PCR, and TCRdb's table has in-frame clones only and misses some. This table has about 55,000 clones, roughly 86% appearing once. The sequencing here drew on CD4+ or CD8+ T cells sorted from blood, taken in a trial of the OX40 agonist ivuxolimab. The receptors derive from an adult with an advanced solid tumor such as melanoma, head and neck, liver or kidney cancer.

The gene calls are TRBV19 and TRBJ1-5, with TRBD1 matching over 8 bases. The V gene end was trimmed by 6 bases and the J gene end by 2 bases; junction bases not matched to a gene: 3. Germline V lookup: CDR1 LNHDA, CDR2 SQIVND (reference sequence). This CDR3 is 14 amino acids long. The CDR3 DNA reads as TGTGCCAGTAGCCCACAGGGGGGCAATCAGCCCCAGCATTTT. It specifies CASSPQGGNQPQHF.

The chain joins TRBV6-5 to TRBJ2-3; 7 bases align to TRBD2. In germline, CDR1 is MNHEY, CDR2 SVGAGI. The CDR3 loop spans 14 amino acids. Trimming took 6 bases from V and 3 from J; bases not matched to a gene: 6. The chain's CDR3 is CASRLAAATDTQYF. For the CDR3, the DNA is TGTGCCAGCAGGCTAGCGGCGGCGACAGATACGCAGTATTTT.

V usage is TRBV5-1 and J usage is TRBJ2-5, with 10 positions matching TRBD2. After removal of 4 bases from V and 5 bases from J, the junction contained 5 bases not matched to a gene. CDR1 and CDR2 (germline): SGHRS, YFSETQ. The CDR3 has 14 residues. CDR3 bases: TGCGCCAGCAGCCGCTCGACTAGCGGGGAGACCCAGTACTTC. This sequence encodes CASSRSTSGETQYF.